Reported below is one TCR beta chain. The source of the sample is a study of blood T cell repertoires in COVID-19. Study at large: The United States, Italy and Spain were the sources of the acute and convalescent COVID-19 samples. The analysed material was cDNA or gDNA that came from T cells, B-cell-depleted T cells, or PBMCs.

Original methodology: How many nucleated cells were present was estimated from reference gene primer amplification. Sequencing was performed with immunoSEQ multiplex PCR; in TCRdb, only in-frame clones are kept and a portion is missing. The DNA gave D and trimming, while V, J and clone size come from that table. This sample has 170,000 or so clones, with about 83% found just once. Germline lookup yields CDR1 SNHLY and CDR2 FYNNEI. J gave up 0 bases and V 6 bases, and 7 bases lay outside the gene matches. The CDR3 has 15 residues. The sequence was collected from a human donor in a cohort sampled during active COVID-19. The chain combines TRBV2 with TRBJ2-7; 8 bases match TRBD2. Sequences were obtained from peripheral blood. CDR3: CASSRTSRASYEQYF. The CDR3 DNA reads TGTGCCAGCAGCCGGACTAGCAGGGCCTCCTACGAGCAGTACTTC.